A single sample is the source of the 26 T cell receptor beta chains below, sequenced in a study of identical twins. TCRdb re-called the 5' RACE reads with MiXCR, one entry per CDR3 protein. The repertoire holds roughly 750,000 distinct CDR3 sequences, with 21% as singletons. The sample was also reused in another study, on T cells expressing NK-cell markers.

Source material: PBMCs. These receptors were taken from a woman under 30 in good health.

V usage is TRBV7-9 and J usage is TRBJ1-2, with unresolved D. The CDR3 is 12 amino acids. V shed 5 bases and J shed 6 bases, with 10 bases lying between them. Germline values: CDR1 SEHNR, CDR2 FQNEAQ (reference sequence). CDR3 in DNA: TGTGCCAGCAGCCGAGAGACTGATGGCTACACCTTC. Encoded protein: CASSRETDGYTF.

The chain couples TRBV5-1 to TRBJ2-3; the D gene is possibly TRBD1 (5 bases). The germline gives CDR1 SGHRS, CDR2 YFSETQ. The V and J ends lost 1 base and 0 bases respectively, with 9 bases between them. CDR3 length: 15 residues. Here the CDR3 DNA reads TGCGCCAGCAGCTTGCCGGACACCAGCACAGATACGCAGTATTTT. Residues: CASSLPDTSTDTQYF.

The table lists this clonotype with a few counts. The rearrangement links TRBV12-5 to TRBJ2-2, with 7 bases aligning to TRBD1. V dropped 5 bases and J dropped 6; count of bases not matched to a gene: 6. The CDR3 is made up of 14 amino acids. Germline loops: CDR1 LGHNT, CDR2 FRNRAP. CDR3 sequence: CASGPGTAPGELFF. The CDR3 bases are TGTGCTAGTGGTCCTGGGACAGCCCCCGGGGAGCTGTTTTTT.

In this sample, this clonotype turned up a few times. The genes are TRBV18 and TRBJ1-1; D is uncertain. The V gene lost 2 bases and the J gene lost 2 bases, with 12 bases spanning the gap. The CDR3 is 15 residues long. Germline CDR1 reads KGHSH; CDR2 reads LQKENI. The CDR3 sequence is CASSPVSGRNTEAFF. DNA for the CDR3: TGTGCCAGCTCACCAGTAAGTGGGCGCAACACTGAAGCTTTCTTT.

Many counts were recorded for this clonotype. The J gene is TRBJ2-1, the V gene TRBV2; 8 bases match TRBD2. Germline V gene data show CDR1 as SNHLY and CDR2 as FYNNEI. The V gene end was trimmed by 1 base and the J gene end by 9 bases; junction bases not matched to a gene: 8. CDR3 length equals 15 residues. For the CDR3, the DNA is TGTGCCAGCAGTGAAGACCGGGAGGGGGGCAGTGAGCAGTTCTTC. This translates into CASSEDREGGSEQFF.

V is TRBV6-1 and J is TRBJ2-7; 13 bases line up with TRBD2. CDR3 length equals 15 residues. The ends lost 6 bases at V and 3 bases at J; junction bases unmatched: 5. CDR1 and CDR2 (germline): MNHNS, SASEGT. CDR3 in amino acids: CASRLLAGGFYEQYF. CDR3 sequence (DNA): TGTGCCAGCAGGCTACTAGCGGGGGGGTTCTACGAGCAGTACTTC.

This clonotype was found a few times. CDR3 in amino acids: CASTETSGRHHYEQYF. The CDR3 DNA sequence: TGCGCCAGCACCGAAACTAGCGGGAGACATCACTACGAGCAGTACTTC. The genes are TRBV10-2 and TRBJ2-7, with 11 positions matching TRBD2. CDR3 length: 16 residues. The V and J ends lost 7 bases and 3 bases, in that order; junction bases with no gene match: 11. Germline values: CDR1 WSHSY, CDR2 SAAADI.

The CDR3: CASSHLRQAQYF. The CDR3 DNA follows: TGTGCCAGCAGCCATCTCCGTCAGGCGCAGTATTTT. The chain combines TRBV3-1 with TRBJ2-3; D gene uncertain. The CDR3 consists of 12 residues. The V end was cut by 3 bases, the J end by 10 bases, with 11 bases between. The V gene's germline CDR1 is LGHDT and CDR2 YNNKEL (reference sequence).

This clonotype was seen a few times. The chain employs TRBV20-1 and TRBJ1-1, with D perhaps TRBD1 (5 bases). Germline-derived CDR1 and CDR2 are DFQATT and SNEGSKA (reference sequence). Trimming pared 5 bases from V and 10 bases from J, leaving 11 bases between. The CDR3 has 10 residues. The CDR3 sequence is CSALGGGAFF. The CDR3 DNA sequence: TGCAGTGCTCTGGGGGGGGGAGCTTTCTTT.

This chain connects TRBV14 to TRBJ2-1; 12 bases line up with TRBD2. The CDR3 contains 18 residues. V trimming: 1 base; J trimming: 6 bases; junction bases outside the gene matches: 10. CDR1 SGHDN and CDR2 FVKESK come from the germline V gene. This chain's CDR3 is CASSQAHLAGGPSNEQFF. Written as DNA, the CDR3 is TGTGCCAGCAGCCAAGCCCATCTAGCGGGAGGGCCTTCCAATGAGCAGTTCTTC.

The gene calls are TRBV4-3 and TRBJ2-7; D is undetermined. V was clipped by 0 bases and J by 3 bases, with 9 bases between them. CDR1 LGHNA and CDR2 YSLEER come from the germline V gene. The CDR3 runs 14 residues. Here the CDR3 DNA reads TGCGCCAGCAGCCAAGAACCCAGTTACTACGAGCAGTACTTC. Translating gives CASSQEPSYYEQYF.

V is TRBV29-1 and J is TRBJ1-1; 8 bases are shared with TRBD1. This CDR3 has 13 amino acids. Trimming at V came to 3 bases and at J to 4 bases, leaving 4 bases not matched to a gene. CDR1 is SQVTM and CDR2 is ANQGSEA in the germline V gene. The CDR3 region is CSVDRGLGTEAFF. The CDR3 bases are TGCAGCGTTGACAGGGGGCTCGGCACTGAAGCTTTCTTT.

The chain uses TRBV20-1 and TRBJ2-3; 9 bases line up with TRBD2. The CDR3 is 16 amino acids. Germline V lookup: CDR1 DFQATT, CDR2 SNEGSKA (reference sequence). V trimming: 4 bases; J trimming: 2 bases; junction bases outside the gene matches: 10. This CDR3 is CSAKIASGDLTDTQYF. The CDR3 DNA is TGCAGTGCTAAGATCGCTAGCGGGGACCTCACAGATACGCAGTATTTT.

This clonotype was counted only a few times. The J gene is TRBJ1-5, the V gene TRBV23-1, with TRBD1 matching 7 bases. TRBV23-1 is marked as an open reading frame, function uncertain. Trimming at V came to 4 bases and at J to 3 bases, leaving 12 bases not matched to a gene. The CDR3 totals 17 residues. For the CDR3, the DNA is TGCGCCAGCAGTCTAGGGAAGGGGACAGTGCTCAATCAGCCCCAGCATTTT. This translates into CASSLGKGTVLNQPQHF.

This clonotype was seen only a few times. V and J are TRBV11-2 and TRBJ2-5, with D tentatively TRBD1 (5 bases). Germline V gene data show CDR1 as SGHAT and CDR2 as FQNNGV. The ends were cut back, 6 bases at V and 5 bases at J, with 16 bases in the middle. The CDR3 totals 14 residues. CDR3 residues: CASRLFRVDETQYF. The CDR3 nucleotides read TGTGCCAGCAGACTCTTCAGGGTTGACGAGACCCAGTACTTC.

This clonotype was picked up a small number of times. The chain uses TRBV6-5 and TRBJ2-7, with D maybe TRBD1 (5 bases). The CDR3 consists of 15 residues. With 0 bases removed from V and 3 bases from J, the gap between germline ends came to 12 bases. Germline CDR1 is MNHEY and CDR2 is SVGAGI. This CDR3 is CASSYSRRDSYEQYF. CDR3 nucleotides: TGTGCCAGCAGTTACTCGCGCAGGGATAGCTACGAGCAGTACTTC.

This clonotype was detected only a few times. This chain connects TRBV5-4 to TRBJ1-2; weak D call: TRBD1 (6 bases). CDR1 and CDR2 from the germline V gene are SGHNT and YYREEE (reference sequence). V shed 4 bases and J shed 5 bases, with 12 bases lying between them. The CDR3 loop spans 13 amino acids. The CDR3 here is CASSLQGTYGYTF. CDR3 in DNA: TGTGCCAGCAGCCTACAGGGAACGTATGGCTACACCTTC.

This clonotype was counted a few times. The rearrangement links TRBV11-2 to TRBJ2-7, with 8 bases that match TRBD2. The germline CDR1 and CDR2 sequences are SGHAT and FQNNGV. Unmatched junction bases numbered 6, after V lost 1 base and J lost 4 bases. CDR3 size: 15 residues. For the CDR3, the DNA is TGTGCCAGCAGCTTAGGATTTTCTAGCGGGTACGAGCAGTACTTC. The encoded protein is CASSLGFSSGYEQYF.

The chain is built from TRBV20-1 and TRBJ2-7; 7 bases line up with TRBD2. With 4 bases clipped from V and 6 bases from J, the junction kept 6 bases outside the gene matches. Per the germline V gene, CDR1 is DFQATT and CDR2 is SNEGSKA (reference sequence). The CDR3 spans 12 residues. The CDR3 spells CSATPTSIEQYF. DNA for the CDR3: TGCAGTGCTACCCCGACTAGCATCGAGCAGTACTTC.

This clonotype was picked up a small number of times. This chain connects TRBV20-1 to TRBJ1-1; D unresolved. This CDR3 has 13 amino acids. V lost 6 bases and J lost 2, with 13 bases in between. Looked up from germline, CDR1 is DFQATT and CDR2 is SNEGSKA (reference sequence). CDR3 in amino acids: CSALTSLNTEAFF. The CDR3 DNA is TGCAGTGCCCTGACCTCTTTAAACACTGAAGCTTTCTTT.

This clonotype was observed a few times. The chain couples TRBV2 to TRBJ2-7; possible D gene TRBD1, 7 bases. The CDR3 runs 13 residues. Per the germline V gene, CDR1 is SNHLY and CDR2 is FYNNEI. V was cut by 8 bases and J by 2 bases, with 13 bases left in between. The CDR3 here is CASRGTETYEQYF. The DNA of the CDR3 is TGTGCCAGCCGCGGGACAGAGACCTACGAGCAGTACTTC.

This clonotype turned up a few times. The DNA for the CDR3 is TGTGCCAGCAGCCATGCGGGAGTCTACGAGCAGTACTTC. Translated: CASSHAGVYEQYF. This chain uses TRBV3-1 with TRBJ2-7, with TRBD2 identical over 7 bases. Germline values: CDR1 LGHDT, CDR2 YNNKEL (reference sequence). The CDR3 is made up of 13 amino acids. Trimming removed 3 bases from V and 3 bases from J; junction bases left unmatched: 2.

The V gene is TRBV10-1, the J gene TRBJ2-1; D might be TRBD2 (5 bases). Germline V gene data show CDR1 as WNHNN and CDR2 as SYGVQD (reference sequence). CDR3 size: 13 residues. The ends were cut back, 1 base at V and 10 bases at J, with 11 bases in the middle. CDR3 sequence (DNA): TGCGCCAGCAGTGAGTTCCTCGGGATGGAGCAGTTCTTC. The encoded protein is CASSEFLGMEQFF.

This clonotype has more than one count but fewer than ten. The chain uses TRBV11-2 and TRBJ1-2; D gene uncertain. CDR1 and CDR2 (germline): SGHAT, FQNNGV. The germline V and J ends were trimmed by 7 bases and 0 bases, with 15 bases remaining between them. The CDR3 totals 15 residues. CDR3 loop: CASTFGLSANYGYTF. CDR3 sequence (DNA): TGTGCCAGCACCTTCGGACTCTCTGCTAACTATGGCTACACCTTC.

In this sample, this clonotype turned up a few times. The CDR3 protein is CASKDLGQGNQPQHF. The DNA of the CDR3 is TGTGCCAGTAAGGACCTGGGACAGGGAAATCAGCCCCAGCATTTT. The J gene is TRBJ1-5, the V gene TRBV19; 9 nucleotides match TRBD1. This CDR3 contains 15 residues. Trimming took 7 bases from V and 4 from J; bases not matched to a gene: 8. Germline-derived CDR1 and CDR2 are LNHDA and SQIVND (reference sequence).

This clonotype was seen more than once but under ten times. V gene TRBV11-2 combines with J gene TRBJ2-3, with a weak D call TRBD1 (6 bases). Deletions cut 6 bases from V and 6 bases from J, with 19 bases between. The V gene's germline CDR1 is SGHAT and CDR2 FQNNGV. This CDR3 comprises 15 residues. DNA for the CDR3: TGTGCCAGCAGATACAGGGTAGACTTAGCGGATACGCAGTATTTT. This sequence encodes CASRYRVDLADTQYF. Full variable domain (remainder filled in from reference TRBV11-2 and TRBJ2-3): EAGVAQSPRYKIIEKRQSVAFWCNPISGHATLYWYQQILGQGPKLLIQFQNNGVVDDSQLPKDRFSAERLKGVDSTLKIQPAKLEDSAVYLCASRYRVDLADTQYFGPGTRLTVL.